These T cell receptor beta chains were read from a single sample in a study of CD8 T cells in ankylosing spondylitis. One entry per CDR3 protein, called by TCRdb with MiXCR from the 5' RACE reads. The data show roughly 250,000 distinct CDR3 sequences, with about 9.1% seen just once and about 6.5% held by the top ten. The specimen was blood, either unsorted or a sorted T cell fraction (not recorded which). The receptors stem from a male donor with ankylosing spondylitis or in good health (not recorded which). CDR3s include the opening cysteine and the closing phenylalanine or tryptophan. The order of the fields is clone size, D gene, J gene, V gene, CDR3 length, CDR3 protein, CDR3 DNA. The D gene is left open where the match is weak. Size tells how often a clone was seen (once, few, many) or the class of an expanded clone, and some rows leave it out.

many,NA,TRBJ2-2,TRBV6-2/TRBV6-3,12,CASSPGSGELFF,TGTGCCAGCAGTCCGGGATCCGGGGAGCTGTTTTTT
many,NA,TRBJ2-1,TRBV20-1,11,CSARGNNEQFF,TGCAGTGCACGGGGTAACAATGAGCAGTTCTTC
many,NA,TRBJ1-1,TRBV12-3/TRBV12-4,12,CASSLAGTEAFF,TGTGCCAGCAGTTTAGCGGGTACTGAAGCTTTCTTT
few,NA,TRBJ2-6,TRBV7-2,15,CASSLVVRGANVLTF,TGTGCCAGCAGCTTAGTAGTGCGTGGGGCCAACGTCCTGACTTTC
NA,NA,TRBJ2-5,TRBV7-9,12,CASSAREETQYF,TGTGCCAGCAGCGCTCGGGAAGAGACCCAGTACTTC
NA,NA,TRBJ2-5,TRBV20-1,13,CSASRGAQETQYF,TGCAGTGCCTCCCGGGGGGCCCAAGAGACCCAGTACTTC
many,NA,TRBJ2-7,TRBV12-3/TRBV12-4,14,CASSPRDGNYEQYF,TGTGCCAGCAGCCCCAGGGACGGAAACTACGAGCAGTACTTC
many,NA,TRBJ2-1,TRBV4-3,18,CASSQAASWLSSYNEQFF,TGCGCCAGCAGCCAGGCGGCTTCCTGGCTAAGCTCCTACAATGAGCAGTTCTTC
few,NA,TRBJ1-2,TRBV6-2/TRBV6-3,15,CASSYSRGREYGYTF,TGTGCCAGCAGTTACTCGAGGGGGAGGGAGTATGGCTACACCTTC
many,TRBD1,TRBJ2-1,TRBV29-1,15,CSVSIYRGTYNEQFF,TGCAGCGTCTCTATATACAGGGGGACCTACAATGAGCAGTTCTTC
NA,TRBD2,TRBJ2-1,TRBV7-2,15,CASSPTSGTYNEQFF,TGTGCCAGCAGCCCCACTAGCGGGACATACAATGAGCAGTTCTTC
few,NA,TRBJ2-1,TRBV3-1,14,CASSPLGARHEQFF,TGTGCCAGCAGCCCCTTAGGGGCTCGGCATGAGCAGTTCTTC
NA,TRBD1,TRBJ1-2,TRBV29-1,13,CSVQGLSNYGYTF,TGCAGCGTACAGGGGCTCTCAAACTATGGCTACACCTTC
many,NA,TRBJ2-5,TRBV7-2,17,CASSLVFGRRTGETQYF,TGTGCCAGCAGCTTAGTCTTCGGACGTCGGACCGGAGAGACCCAGTACTTC
many,NA,TRBJ1-2,TRBV12-3/TRBV12-4,14,CASSLGGPVYGYTF,TGTGCCAGCAGTTTAGGAGGGCCGGTTTATGGCTACACCTTC
many,TRBD2,TRBJ2-2,TRBV20-1,16,CSARGIGGVGTGELFF,TGCAGTGCTAGAGGAATCGGGGGGGTGGGCACCGGGGAGCTGTTTTTT
many,NA,TRBJ1-1,TRBV12-3/TRBV12-4,12,CASVLGHTEAFF,TGTGCCAGCGTCCTGGGGCACACTGAAGCTTTCTTT
NA,TRBD1,TRBJ2-5,TRBV5-6,15,CASSSPSFGQGDYYF,TGTGCCAGCAGCTCTCCCAGTTTTGGACAGGGGGATTACTACTTC
many,NA,TRBJ2-5,TRBV3-1,18,CASRDDAAGQSLQETQYF,TGTGCCAGCAGAGATGATGCCGCGGGACAGTCCCTACAAGAGACCCAGTACTTC
few,TRBD2,TRBJ2-1,TRBV29-1,15,CSVNLAGGSYNEQFF,TGCAGCGTTAACCTAGCGGGGGGTTCCTACAATGAGCAGTTCTTC
few,NA,TRBJ2-5,TRBV11-2,14,CASSPTGIGETQYF,TGTGCCAGCAGCCCCACAGGGATTGGAGAGACCCAGTACTTC
few,NA,TRBJ2-7,TRBV9,15,CASSVGGSSSYEQYF,TGTGCCAGCAGCGTTGGGGGGAGTAGCTCCTACGAGCAGTACTTC
many,NA,TRBJ1-5,TRBV18,14,CASSPPNSNQPQHF,TGTGCCAGCTCACCACCTAATAGCAATCAGCCCCAGCATTTT
few,NA,TRBJ1-2,TRBV5-4,14,CASSWGGRPYGYTF,TGTGCCAGCAGCTGGGGGGGACGTCCCTATGGCTACACCTTC
many,TRBD2,TRBJ2-5,TRBV11-1,18,CASSSIPTSELLQETQYF,TGTGCCAGCAGCTCTATACCGACTAGCGAACTACTCCAAGAGACCCAGTACTTC
many,TRBD2,TRBJ2-7,TRBV29-1,15,CSVEDMASGIHEQYF,TGCAGCGTTGAAGATATGGCTAGCGGGATCCACGAGCAGTACTTC
few,NA,TRBJ1-2,TRBV21-1,12,CASSPEGLGYTF,TGTGCCAGCAGCCCTGAAGGGCTCGGCTACACCTTC
NA,NA,TRBJ1-1,TRBV5-6,15,CAMGPGDLSLSEAFF,TGTGCCATGGGCCCCGGGGACCTCAGCCTTTCCGAAGCTTTCTTT
many,NA,TRBJ2-3,TRBV5-1,17,CASSLGVLVRNTDTQYF,TGCGCCAGCAGCTTGGGGGTACTAGTGAGGAACACAGATACGCAGTATTTT
many,NA,TRBJ2-7,TRBV29-1,13,CSVELQVSYEQYF,TGCAGCGTTGAATTGCAGGTTTCCTACGAGCAGTACTTC
many,TRBD1,TRBJ2-1,TRBV5-1,16,CASSSRTGISYNEQFF,TGCGCCAGCAGCTCCCGGACAGGGATCTCCTACAATGAGCAGTTCTTC
many,NA,TRBJ1-1,TRBV12-3/TRBV12-4,14,CASSPGTPNTEAFF,TGTGCCAGCAGTCCCGGGACACCAAACACTGAAGCTTTCTTT
many,NA,TRBJ2-1,TRBV7-2,15,CASSAHIADDNEQFF,TGTGCCAGCAGCGCCCACATAGCGGATGACAATGAGCAGTTCTTC
many,NA,TRBJ2-2,TRBV4-3,16,CASSQEITPGTGELFF,TGCGCCAGCAGCCAAGAAATCACCCCGGGCACCGGGGAGCTGTTTTTT
many,NA,TRBJ1-2,TRBV20-1,13,CSAWGALNYGYTF,TGCAGTGCTTGGGGGGCACTTAACTATGGCTACACCTTC
NA,NA,TRBJ2-4,TRBV5-6,16,CASSLVGAVAKNIQYF,TGTGCCAGCAGCTTGGTGGGGGCTGTGGCCAAAAACATTCAGTACTTC
few,NA,TRBJ2-7,TRBV18,13,CASSPRRAGEQYF,TGTGCCAGCTCACCAAGGAGGGCGGGCGAGCAGTACTTC
many,NA,TRBJ1-4,TRBV5-1,16,CASSLADRSGREKLFF,TGCGCCAGCAGCTTGGCCGACAGGTCGGGACGTGAAAAACTGTTTTTT
few,TRBD2,TRBJ2-7,TRBV30,13,CAWGGGLAREQYF,TGTGCCTGGGGGGGAGGACTAGCCCGCGAGCAGTACTTC
many,NA,TRBJ1-1,TRBV6-1,14,CASSERRGITEAFF,TGTGCCAGCAGTGAAAGGAGGGGCATCACTGAAGCTTTCTTT
many,NA,TRBJ2-5,TRBV12-3/TRBV12-4,16,CASSSPEERVEETQYF,TGTGCCAGCAGTTCCCCAGAGGAGAGAGTGGAAGAGACCCAGTACTTC
many,NA,TRBJ1-2,TRBV7-9,13,CASSGPANYGYTF,TGTGCCAGTTCCGGGCCAGCTAACTATGGCTACACCTTC
NA,TRBD2,TRBJ2-5,TRBV4-1,16,CASSQDGTRIQETQYF,TGCGCCAGCAGCCAAGATGGGACTAGAATTCAAGAGACCCAGTACTTC
NA,NA,TRBJ1-1,TRBV13,13,CASSPGGRIEAFF,TGTGCCAGCAGCCCCGGCGGTCGGATTGAAGCTTTCTTT
many,TRBD1,TRBJ1-2,TRBV10-3,16,CAISGARDSSIGGYTF,TGTGCCATCAGTGGGGCGAGGGACAGTTCTATAGGCGGCTACACCTTC
many,NA,TRBJ2-7,TRBV3-1,12,CASSQGWYEQYF,TGTGCCAGCAGCCAAGGTTGGTACGAGCAGTACTTC
many,NA,TRBJ2-2,TRBV7-7,13,CASSLDRTGELFF,TGTGCTAGCAGCTTAGACAGAACCGGGGAGCTGTTTTTT
many,TRBD1,TRBJ2-3,TRBV20-1,15,CSASVGTGFGDTQYF,TGCAGTGCTAGTGTCGGGACAGGATTTGGAGATACGCAGTATTTT
few,TRBD2,TRBJ2-7,TRBV20-1,13,CSAVAGLLYEQYF,TGCAGTGCTGTAGCGGGGCTACTCTACGAGCAGTACTTC
NA,NA,TRBJ2-4,TRBV25-1,14,CASSNGGSKNIQYF,TGTGCCAGCTCGAATGGAGGTTCCAAAAACATTCAGTACTTC